This T cell receptor beta chain was retrieved from a study of CD8 T cells in acute hepatitis C reinfection (dated by TCRdb to the early 2020s). Notes on the research overall: Both during acute infection and after viral clearance, the study profiled the TCRbeta repertoire of CD8+ T cells that were specific for the HCV NS3-1073 epitope. A few spontaneous resolvers provided paired acute and follow-up samples.

Trimming at the junction amounts to 6 bases on V and 0 bases on J, and the germline ends lie 8 bases apart. From its cysteine to its phenylalanine, the CDR3 spans 14 amino acids. CDR3 DNA only is kept here, 42 bases in frame from base 1. CDR1 SNHLY and CDR2 FYNNEI were looked up in the germline V gene. On this clone itself: There is no known antigen for this receptor. Qualities for individual bases were not recorded, and no much larger clone is one base off.

The FACS-sorted cells had their genomic DNA extracted, and the commercial immunoSEQ service was used to sequence the TCRbeta chains. The published analysis was carried out like this. The repertoire data were analyzed using ImmunoSEQ Analyzer software v3.0 and R v3.5.1. Only productive rearrangements were analyzed, because sequences with stop codons or out-of-frame rearrangements were removed. Simpson diversity, Shannon entropy, CDR3 length and nucleotide addition metrics were obtained from the sequencing provider. Based on frequency, clonotypes were placed into dominant, sub-dominant, low or lowest abundance groups, and clonotypes under 0.1% were left out of most analyses. Any CDR3 amino acid clonotype present in at least two subjects at a cumulative frequency of at least 0.5% was labeled public. The source is immuneACCESS, and TCRdb retained only in-frame sequences with V and J called. Part of the clones is not carried over; for the studies checked, unresolved V genes explain less than half of this, and the remainder is unexplained. D and trimming come from the DNA, and the V and J calls and clone size come from that table. The sample contains over 30,000 clones, 70% to 90% of them found a single time. 11% of the sample is in the top ten clones.

Summary of the overall study and its limitations: CDR3 sequences shared with other epitopes were rare, and differing sequencing approaches may have limited exact matching. NS3-1073 specific repertoires were highly diverse, with no significant diversity differences between acute resolver, follow-up resolver and acute chronic samples. Because bulk sequencing was performed on the TCRbeta chain only, alphabeta pairing of public clonotypes could not be determined. Follow-up repertoires were not available for chronically infected subjects, because NS3-1073 specific cells were too rare to be sorted. Some 13 public clonotypes were found regardless of outcome; one public clonotype used V04-02/J02-02. Preferential use of the TRBV04 and TRBV06 gene families was observed in all groups, and this preferential usage was not explained by overrepresentation in the naive pool.

Sample time point, as interpreted from the label and publication: naive CD8 control sorted from an acute-time-point sample. Enrolled in the Montreal Hepatitis C Cohort (HEPCO) in Canada, the donors were people who inject drugs, and these donors were followed every 3 months. Acute primary HCV infection was defined as a positive HCV RNA or antibody test after a negative test within the previous 24 weeks. CD3, CD8 and CD45RO antibodies were used for surface staining, and dead cells were excluded with an aqua fixable dye. Among the cohort members were under 10 spontaneous resolvers, with spontaneous resolution defined as HCV RNA clearance within 24 weeks. Negative selection by means of the MACS CD8+ T cell Isolation Kit yielded CD8+ T cells from peripheral blood mononuclear cells recovered from cryopreservation by thawing. A BD FACSAria II cell sorter was used to sort the cells.

The material sequenced was naive CD8+ T cells from PBMCs. The sample's cell subset or site, from its label and the paper: sorted total naive CD45RO-negative CD8+ T cells. This sequence uses TRBV2 and TRBJ1-4; TRBD1 is a weak D gene call, 5 bases matching. The source of this sequence is a woman aged 18-30 years who spontaneously cleared hepatitis C infection. The DNA is TGTGCCAGCAGACAGGTAGCAACTAATGAAAAACTGTTTTTT. Translated, this is CASRQVATNEKLFF.